These T cell receptor beta chains were read from a single sample in a study of T cell responses to AZD1222 COVID-19 vaccine. Sequencing was performed with immunoSEQ multiplex PCR; in TCRdb, only in-frame clones are kept and a portion is missing. The sample gives 150,000 or so clones, 90% to 95% of which show up once; 3% to 4% is in the top ten. Sequences were derived from peripheral blood, sampled 28 days after the second AZD1222 dose. The source of these receptors is an adult who received the AZD1222 COVID-19 vaccine. CDR3s include the opening cysteine and the closing phenylalanine or tryptophan. A D gene is named only where the DNA matches it firmly.

D	J	V	DNA	CDR3
TRBD1	TRBJ2-7	TRBV6-6	TGTGCCAGCACCAGACAGGGGCAAAGCTACGAGCAGTACTTC	CASTRQGQSYEQYF
-	TRBJ2-1	TRBV19	TGTGCCAGTAGTGCTCAGTTGGAGCAGTTCTTC	CASSAQLEQFF
-	TRBJ2-1	TRBV12-5	TGTGCTAGTGGTTTGCCGTGGATCAACAATGAGCAGTTCTTC	CASGLPWINNEQFF
-	TRBJ2-1	TRBV27	TGTGCCAGCAGGGAGGGGAACGTGAATGAGCAGTTCTTC	CASREGNVNEQFF
TRBD1	TRBJ1-5	TRBV2	TGTGCCAGCAGGGGACAGGGGGCGGCTCAGCCCCAGCATTTT	CASRGQGAAQPQHF
-	TRBJ1-6	TRBV3-1/TRBV3-2	TGTGCCAGCAGCCAGGACAGCATCAATTCACCCCTCCACTTT	CASSQDSINSPLHF
-	TRBJ2-3	TRBV14	TGTGCCAGCAGCTATGGGGGTATCACAGATACGCAGTATTTT	CASSYGGITDTQYF
TRBD1	TRBJ1-1	TRBV19	TGTGCCAGTAGTACCTTACGGACAGGGAACACTGAAGCTTTCTTT	CASSTLRTGNTEAFF
TRBD2	TRBJ2-1	TRBV5-1	TGCGCCAGCAGCGCCTCGGGCGGGAGTTACCATGAGCAGTTCTTC	CASSASGGSYHEQFF
-	TRBJ1-1	TRBV20-1	TGCAGTGCTAGTTTCGGGGTGGGGAACACTGAAGCTTTCTTT	CSASFGVGNTEAFF